This TCR beta chain was profiled in a study of T cell responses to AZD1222 COVID-19 vaccine. Assay used: immunoSEQ multiplex PCR; TCRdb lists only in-frame clones, some missing. The repertoire table contains around 140,000 clones. The sample comprised peripheral blood. The clonotype comes from an adult in good health.

CDR3 in DNA: TGTGCCAGCAGCCCCAGGGGGGGAAATTCACCCCTCCACTTT. It yields the protein CASSPRGGNSPLHF. V is TRBV11-3 and J is TRBJ1-6, with 7 bases matching TRBD1. Unmatched junction bases numbered 5, after V lost 5 bases and J lost 7 bases. Germline V gene lookup returns CDR1 SGHNT and CDR2 YENEEA. The CDR3 totals 14 residues. The variable domain in full, with the rest retrieved from reference TRBV11-3 and TRBJ1-6, is EAGVVQSPRYKIIEKKQPVAFWCNPISGHNTLYWYLQNLGQGPELLIRYENEEAVDDSQLPKDRFSAERLKGVDSTLKIQPAELGDSAVYLCASSPRGGNSPLHFGNGTRLTVT.